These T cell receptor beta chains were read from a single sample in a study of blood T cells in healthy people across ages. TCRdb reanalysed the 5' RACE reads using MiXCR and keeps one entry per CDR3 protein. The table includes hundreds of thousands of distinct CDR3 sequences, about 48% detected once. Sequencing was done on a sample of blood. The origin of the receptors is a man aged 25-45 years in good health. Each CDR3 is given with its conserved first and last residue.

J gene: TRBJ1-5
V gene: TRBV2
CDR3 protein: CASVRDRRYSNQPQHF

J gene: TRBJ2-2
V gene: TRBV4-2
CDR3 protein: CASSQPPAGELFF

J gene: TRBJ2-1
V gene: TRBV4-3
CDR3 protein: CASSTAAGDVQFF

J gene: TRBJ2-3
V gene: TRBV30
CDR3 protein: CAWSDVGHTQYF

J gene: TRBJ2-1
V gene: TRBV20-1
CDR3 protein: CSTREGGGDYNEQFF

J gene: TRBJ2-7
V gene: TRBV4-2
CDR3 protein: CASSQELGRDEQYF

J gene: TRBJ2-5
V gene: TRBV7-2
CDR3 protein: CASSPTINEQYF

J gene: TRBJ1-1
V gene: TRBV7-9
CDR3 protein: CASSQKTGNTEAFF

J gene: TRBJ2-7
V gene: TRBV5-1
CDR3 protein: CASREGTDSYEQYF

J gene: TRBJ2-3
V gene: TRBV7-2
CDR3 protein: CASSLGTGADTQYF

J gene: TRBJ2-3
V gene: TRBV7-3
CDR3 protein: CASSLRDPGATTDTQYF